This T cell receptor (beta chain) was found in a study of T-cell reconstitution after alpha-beta-depleted transplantation in children. This sample's TCRbeta library carried unique molecular identifier barcodes. Via MiXCR, TCRdb re-called the PCR reads, giving one row per CDR3 protein. The top ten clones hold 2% to 3% of a sample with around 370,000 distinct CDR3 sequences, about 9.4% of them seen once. Trimming removed 3 bases from V and 9 bases from J, with 7 bases in between. The CDR3 is 12 residues long. Looked up from germline, CDR1 is SGDLS and CDR2 is YYNGEE. The sequencing used PBMCs from the stem cell graft donor, collected from the stem cell graft. The receptor was isolated from a human donor who donated a stem cell graft to a child with acute lymphoblastic leukemia. V gene TRBV9 combines with J gene TRBJ1-6; the D is unclear. The CDR3 region is CASSDSGSPLHF. The DNA of the CDR3 is TGTGCCAGCAGCGATAGTGGTTCACCCCTCCACTTT.